Detailed here is one TCR beta chain. This CDR3 contains 16 residues. Trimming cost V 0 bases and J 0 bases, with 12 bases left between them. Germline V gene sequence: CDR1 SGHRS, CDR2 YFSETQ. This sample is drawn from a study of technical replicates of blood from a few donors. Sequencing was performed with immunoSEQ multiplex PCR; in TCRdb, only in-frame clones are kept and a portion is missing. Of 64,000 or so clones in the sample, approximately 97% were seen once. The chain recombines TRBV5-1 with TRBJ2-5; tentatively, D is TRBD1 (6 bases). Sequenced input: T cells isolated from PBMCs. The sequence was collected from a human donor in good health. The CDR3 bases are TGCGCCAGCAGCTTGGGTGCCAGGGGAGACCAAGAGACCCAGTACTTC. Residues: CASSLGARGDQETQYF.